The T cell receptor (beta chain) under discussion was sequenced for a study of OX40 agonist ivuxolimab in advanced cancers. About this clone itself: Its antigen is unknown.

Overall study findings and caveats: In the 0.1-3.0 mg/kg groups, partial responders showed among the lowest expansion.

Drawing of blood for sampling happened at baseline, at cycle 4 day 1, and at cycle 7 day 1. Repertoires were generated with immunoSEQ multiplex PCR, while TCRdb's copy carries only in-frame clones and drops some. This sample yields roughly 77,000 clones, of which 92% are seen a single time; nearly 0.55% belongs to the top ten. Germline V gene data show CDR1 as LNHNV and CDR2 as YYDKDF (reference sequence). This CDR3 spans 13 amino acids. The chain joins TRBV15 to TRBJ2-5; D could derive from TRBD1 or TRBD2 (6 bases each). The J call may be faulty, since TRBJ2-7 better matches the DNA end. The material was CD4+ or CD8+ T cells sorted from blood, obtained in a trial of the OX40 agonist ivuxolimab. This TCR derives from an adult with an advanced solid tumor such as melanoma, head and neck, liver or kidney cancer. The CDR3 DNA reads TGTGCCACCCCACGAGGGGGGAGCTACGAGCAGTACTTC. It codes for CATPRGGSYEQYF.